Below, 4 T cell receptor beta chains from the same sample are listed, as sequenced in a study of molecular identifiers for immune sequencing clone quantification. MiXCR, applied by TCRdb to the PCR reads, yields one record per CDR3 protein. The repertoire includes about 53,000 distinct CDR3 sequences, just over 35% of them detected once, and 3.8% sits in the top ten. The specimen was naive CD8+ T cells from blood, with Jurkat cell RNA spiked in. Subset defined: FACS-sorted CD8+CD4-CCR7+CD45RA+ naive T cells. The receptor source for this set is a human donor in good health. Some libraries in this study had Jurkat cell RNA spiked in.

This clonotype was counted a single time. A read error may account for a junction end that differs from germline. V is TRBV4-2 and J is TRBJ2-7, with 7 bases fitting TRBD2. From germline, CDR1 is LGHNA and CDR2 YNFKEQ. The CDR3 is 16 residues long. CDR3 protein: CASSPDGASGYLGQHF. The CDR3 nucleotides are TGTGCCAGCAGCCCAGATGGGGCTAGCGGCTACCTCGGGCAGCACTTC.

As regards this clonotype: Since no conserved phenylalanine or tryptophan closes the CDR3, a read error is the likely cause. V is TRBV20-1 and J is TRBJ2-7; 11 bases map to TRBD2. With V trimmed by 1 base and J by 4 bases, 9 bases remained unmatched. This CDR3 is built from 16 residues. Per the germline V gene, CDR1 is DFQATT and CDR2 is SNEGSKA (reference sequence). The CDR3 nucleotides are TGCAGTGCTAGAGGGCTACTAGCGGGAGTGACGTACGAGCAGTACCTC. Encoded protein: CSARGLLAGVTYEQYL.

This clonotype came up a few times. CDR3 protein: CASSLGQINEKLFF. The DNA of the CDR3 is TGTGCCAGCAGCTTAGGGCAGATTAATGAAAAACTGTTTTTT. The V and J genes are TRBV5-6 and TRBJ1-4; D gene ambiguous. From germline, CDR1 is SGHDT and CDR2 YYEEEE. Trimming shortened V by 2 bases and J by 4 bases, and 9 bases separated the two germline ends. CDR3 length: 14 amino acids.

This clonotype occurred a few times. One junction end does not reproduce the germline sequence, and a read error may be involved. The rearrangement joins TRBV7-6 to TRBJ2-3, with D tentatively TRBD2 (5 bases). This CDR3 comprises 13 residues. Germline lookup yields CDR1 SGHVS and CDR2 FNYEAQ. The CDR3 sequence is CASSFASRDTQYF. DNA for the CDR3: TGTGCCAGCAGCTTCGCTAGCAGAGATACGCAGTATTTT. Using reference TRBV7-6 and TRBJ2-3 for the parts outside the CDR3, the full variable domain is GAGVSQSPRYKVTKRGQDVALRCDPISGHVSLYWYRQALGQGPEFLTYFNYEAQQDKSGLPNDRFSAERPEGSISTLTIQRTEQRDSAMYRCASSFASRDTQYFGPGTRLTVL.